What follows describes a single T cell receptor (beta chain). The antigen remains unidentified. Produced via immunoSEQ multiplex PCR; TCRdb's table is partial and in-frame only. The sample contains approximately 110,000 clones, about 90% of which appear only once. The data are from a study of siplizumab effects on memory and regulatory T cells. The study's findings and limits: Mappable alloreactive CD4+ clones averaged 68.8% Treg-derived with siplizumab versus around 27% in controls. Many proliferating CD4+ or CD8+ clones remained unclassified. Roughly 80-96% of them could not be assigned either a naive or a memory phenotype.

V lost 4 bases and J 4 bases, leaving 14 bases between the germline ends. Per the germline V gene, CDR1 is LNHDA and CDR2 is SQIVND (reference sequence). This CDR3 has 15 amino acids. Sequencing was performed on Tregs sorted from blood. V usage is TRBV19 and J usage is TRBJ1-5, with D uncertain. The sequence was collected from a human donor in good health. Written as DNA, the CDR3 is TGTGCCAGTAGTACAAAAGGAACACCTAATCAGCCCCAGCATTTT. Amino acids: CASSTKGTPNQPQHF.